The present T cell receptor (beta chain) was sequenced within a study of long-term antiretroviral therapy in people with HIV. Turning to the study itself: When the earliest samples were collected, ART was typically delayed until CD4 counts fell.

Whole-study results and caveats: Controls showed broader CDR3 length ranges than did the HIV repertoires.

Germline V CDR1 and CDR2: GTSNPN, SVGIG (reference sequence). The CDR3 length is 13 residues. Trimming removed 0 bases from V and 4 bases from J, with 10 bases in between. There was at least one pre-ART PBMC sample for each donor, plus at least two post-ART PBMC samples. Remarks on this clone: The target antigen is unknown.

It was version v3.0 of the immunoSEQ assay that was run at survey level. Sequencing was intended to reach about 40,000-50,000 T-cell genomes per sample. Sequenced by immunoSEQ multiplex PCR; TCRdb stores in-frame clones only, minus some. The sample lists more than 35,000 clones, roughly 80% occurring once. Sample: unsorted PBMCs, taken 1.5 years after starting antiretroviral therapy. This TCR was sampled from a man between 18 and 35 years old with HIV. The V and J genes are TRBV30 and TRBJ2-7; D gene uncertain. CDR3: CAWSVPNSYEQYF. For the CDR3, the DNA is TGTGCCTGGAGTGTCCCGAACAGTTACGAGCAGTACTTC. The full variable domain, its missing parts supplied by reference TRBV30 and TRBJ2-7, is SQTIHQWPATLVQPVGSPLSLECTVEGTSNPNLYWYRQAAGRGLQLLFYSVGIGQISSEVPQNLSASRPQDRQFILSSKKLLLSDSGFYLCAWSVPNSYEQYFGPGTRLTVT.